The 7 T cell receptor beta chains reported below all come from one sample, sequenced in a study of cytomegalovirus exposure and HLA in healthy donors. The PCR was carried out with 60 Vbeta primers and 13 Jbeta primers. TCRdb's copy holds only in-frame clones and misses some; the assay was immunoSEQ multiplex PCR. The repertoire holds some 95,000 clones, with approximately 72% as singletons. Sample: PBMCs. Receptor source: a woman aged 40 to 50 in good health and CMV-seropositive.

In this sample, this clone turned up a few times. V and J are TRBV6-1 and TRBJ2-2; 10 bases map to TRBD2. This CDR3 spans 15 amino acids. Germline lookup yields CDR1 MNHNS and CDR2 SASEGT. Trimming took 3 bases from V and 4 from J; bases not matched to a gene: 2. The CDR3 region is CASSELAGVTGELFF. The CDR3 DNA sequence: TGTGCCAGCAGTGAGCTAGCGGGAGTCACCGGGGAGCTGTTTTTT.

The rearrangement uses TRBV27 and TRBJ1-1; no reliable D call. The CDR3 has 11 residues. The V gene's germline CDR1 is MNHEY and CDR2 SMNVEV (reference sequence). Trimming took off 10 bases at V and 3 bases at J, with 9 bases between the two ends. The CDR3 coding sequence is TGTGCCACCAAATTTGACACTGAAGCTTTCTTT. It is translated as CATKFDTEAFF.

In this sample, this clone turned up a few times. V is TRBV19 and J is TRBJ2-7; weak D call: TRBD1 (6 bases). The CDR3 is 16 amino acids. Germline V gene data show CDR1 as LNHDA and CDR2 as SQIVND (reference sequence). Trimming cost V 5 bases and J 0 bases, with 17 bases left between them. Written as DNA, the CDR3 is TGTGCCAGTAGTCCTCGAGGACAGCAAAGCTCCTACGAGCAGTACTTC. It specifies CASSPRGQQSSYEQYF. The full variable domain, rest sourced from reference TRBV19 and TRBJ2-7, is DGGITQSPKYLFRKEGQNVTLSCEQNLNHDAMYWYRQDPGQGLRLIYYSQIVNDFQKGDIAEGYSVSREKKESFPLTVTSAQKNPTAFYLCASSPRGQQSSYEQYFGPGTRLTVT.

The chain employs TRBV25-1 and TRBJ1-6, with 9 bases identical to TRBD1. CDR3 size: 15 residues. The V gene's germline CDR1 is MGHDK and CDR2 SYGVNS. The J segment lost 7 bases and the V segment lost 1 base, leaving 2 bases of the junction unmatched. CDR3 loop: CASSEWDRENSPLHF. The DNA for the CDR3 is TGTGCCAGCAGTGAATGGGACAGGGAGAATTCACCCCTCCACTTT. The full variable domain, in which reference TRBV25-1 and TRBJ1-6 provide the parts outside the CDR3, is EADIYQTPRYLVIGTGKKITLECSQTMGHDKMYWYQQDPGMELHLIHYSYGVNSTEKGDLSSESTVSRIRTEHFPLTLESARPSHTSQYLCASSEWDRENSPLHFGNGTRLTVT.

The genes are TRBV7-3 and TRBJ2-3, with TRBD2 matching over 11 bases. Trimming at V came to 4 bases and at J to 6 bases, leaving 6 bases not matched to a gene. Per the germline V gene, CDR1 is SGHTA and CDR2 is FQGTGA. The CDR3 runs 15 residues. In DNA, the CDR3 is TGTGCCAGCAGCTCGCTAGCGGGAGGTCGTGATACGCAGTATTTT. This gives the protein CASSSLAGGRDTQYF.

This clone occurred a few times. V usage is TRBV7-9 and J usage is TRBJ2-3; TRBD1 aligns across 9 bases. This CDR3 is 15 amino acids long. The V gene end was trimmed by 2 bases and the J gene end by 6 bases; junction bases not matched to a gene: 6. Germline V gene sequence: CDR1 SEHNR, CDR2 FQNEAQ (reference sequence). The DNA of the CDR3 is TGTGCCAGCAGCTTAAGGGGGACAGGGTTGGATACGCAGTATTTT. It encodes CASSLRGTGLDTQYF.

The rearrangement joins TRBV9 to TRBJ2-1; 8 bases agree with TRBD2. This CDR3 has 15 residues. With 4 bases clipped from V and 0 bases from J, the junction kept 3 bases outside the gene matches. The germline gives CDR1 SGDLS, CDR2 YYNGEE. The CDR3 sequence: CASSLAGSSYNEQFF. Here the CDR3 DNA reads TGTGCCAGCAGCTTAGCGGGAAGCTCCTACAATGAGCAGTTCTTC.